These 32 T cell receptor beta chains were sequenced from one sample in a study of post-analysis software for immune sequencing data. Study findings and constraints: TRBV5-6, TRBV5-1 and TRBV20-1 were among 4 or 5 TRBV segments more frequent in patients than controls.

Their target antigens are unknown. cDNA libraries for TCR beta contained unique molecular identifiers. TCRdb re-analysed the PCR reads in MiXCR, keeping a single row per CDR3 protein. This sample has 450,000 to 700,000 distinct CDR3 sequences, with 44% found just once. Input material: blood. The receptors were sampled from a girl under 18 with multiple sclerosis.

Worth noting for this clonotype: A much larger clone is a single base away; this may be a read error. V usage is TRBV20-1 and J usage is TRBJ2-7, with no clear D. The J call is doubtful: the DNA matches TRBJ2-5 better. Germline V lookup: CDR1 DFQATT, CDR2 SNEGSKA (reference sequence). The CDR3 extends over 11 amino acids. The CDR3 region is CSANLVETQYF. The DNA for the CDR3 is TGCAGTGCTAATTTGGTGGAGACCCAGTACTTC.

In this sample, this clonotype turned up a few times. The rearrangement links TRBV12-3 or TRBV12-4 to TRBJ1-5, with a weak D call TRBD1 (5 bases). V was pared by 2 bases and J by 6 bases, with 8 bases between. This CDR3 spans 13 amino acids. CDR3 DNA: TGTGCCAGCAGTTTACCCGGGGGTCAGCCCCAGCATTTT. Translated: CASSLPGGQPQHF.

The V call is TRBV7-9, the J call TRBJ2-5, with a weak D call TRBD2 (5 bases). The CDR3 runs 16 residues. The germline gives CDR1 SEHNR, CDR2 FQNEAQ (reference sequence). V dropped 6 bases and J dropped 4 bases, with 21 bases sitting between them. CDR3 amino acids: CASSGLASFPRETQYF. In DNA, the CDR3 is TGTGCCAGCAGTGGGTTGGCTAGCTTTCCCCGAGAGACCCAGTACTTC.

The count of this clonotype is one. V is TRBV7-2 and J is TRBJ2-3, with 12 nucleotides matching TRBD2. The CDR3 extends over 14 amino acids. From germline, CDR1 is SGHTA and CDR2 FQGNSA. V lost 8 bases and J lost 6; bases outside the gene matches: 6. The CDR3 sequence is CASEASGGADTQYF. The CDR3 DNA is TGTGCCAGCGAGGCTAGCGGGGGGGCGGATACGCAGTATTTT.

The chain uses TRBV7-9 and TRBJ2-1; the D gene could be TRBD1 or TRBD2 (6 bases each). The assigned J gene may be wrong: the sequence end matches TRBJ2-7 better. The CDR3 loop spans 15 amino acids. CDR1 is SEHNR and CDR2 is FQNEAQ in the germline V gene (reference sequence). The CDR3 protein is CASSLTGGSYNEQYF. The CDR3 DNA reads as TGTGCCAGCAGCTTGACAGGAGGGTCCTACAATGAGCAGTACTTC.

This clonotype was seen a handful of times. The genes are TRBV5-5 and TRBJ1-2, with D tentatively TRBD1 (6 bases). Looked up from germline, CDR1 is SGHKS and CDR2 is YYEKEE (reference sequence). Trimming removed 0 bases at V and 2 bases at J, with 17 bases between. The CDR3 sequence is 17 residues long. The CDR3 reads CASSLAPAQGTNYGYTF. The CDR3 region has the DNA TGTGCCAGCAGCTTGGCCCCGGCACAGGGTACCAACTATGGCTACACCTTC.

This clonotype showed up just a few times. One end of the junction is discordant with germline, which a read error may explain. The V call is TRBV7-9, the J call TRBJ2-7, with D unresolved. Per germline, CDR1 SEHNR and CDR2 FQNEAQ (reference sequence). The CDR3 is 12 amino acids. The CDR3: CASSLSSYERYF. In nucleotides, the CDR3 is TGTGCCAGCAGCCTAAGCTCCTACGAGCGGTACTTC.

The V call is TRBV20-1, the J call TRBJ2-5; 7 nucleotides match TRBD1. The CDR3 runs to 15 residues. Trimming at V came to 3 bases and at J to 4 bases, leaving 11 bases not matched to a gene. Germline lookup yields CDR1 DFQATT and CDR2 SNEGSKA (reference sequence). The DNA of the CDR3 is TGCAGTGCTAGCTATAGGACAGGCTCAAGAGAGACCCAGTACTTC. Amino acid sequence: CSASYRTGSRETQYF.

The chain recombines TRBV7-2 with TRBJ1-2; possibly TRBD1 for D (5 bases). The CDR3 covers 16 residues. Trimming removed 1 base at V and 0 bases at J, with 12 bases between. The germline gives CDR1 SGHTA, CDR2 FQGNSA. The CDR3, as DNA: TGTGCCAGCAGCTTAGTTGGGCAGGGAGCTAACTATGGCTACACCTTC. It is translated as CASSLVGQGANYGYTF.

This chain connects TRBV12-3 or TRBV12-4 to TRBJ2-4, with D possibly matching TRBD2 (6 bases). This CDR3 contains 16 residues. V was clipped by 3 bases and J by 6 bases, with 18 bases between them. CDR3 DNA sequence: TGTGCCAGCAGTTTCCCGACTCCGGGGAGGCCAAACATTCAGTACTTC. Translating it yields CASSFPTPGRPNIQYF.

This clonotype is a singleton in its sample. CDR3 sequence reads: CASSLSGLAASQETQYF. The CDR3 DNA reads TGCGCCAGCAGCTTGTCGGGGCTAGCTGCGTCCCAAGAGACCCAGTACTTC. J is TRBJ2-5 and V is TRBV5-1; D possibly uses TRBD1 or TRBD2 (5 bases each). CDR1 and CDR2 (germline): SGHRS, YFSETQ. The CDR3 runs 17 residues. V was clipped by 1 base and J by 1 base, with 17 bases between them.

The chain is built from TRBV24-1 and TRBJ2-1; D might be TRBD2 (6 bases). Trimming removed 9 bases from V and 3 bases from J, with 8 bases in between. The germline CDR1 and CDR2 sequences are KGHDR and SFDVKD. CDR3 size: 12 residues. CDR3 sequence (DNA): TGTGCCACCGGCGGGAACTACAATGAGCAGTTCTTC. Translating gives CATGGNYNEQFF.

This clonotype was seen a few times. The rearrangement uses TRBV14 and TRBJ2-7, with 7 nucleotides matching TRBD1. The germline CDR1 and CDR2 sequences are SGHDN and FVKESK. J was trimmed by 3 bases and V by 4 bases; bases with no gene match: 12. This CDR3 contains 16 residues. CDR3 residues: CASSRNRGPTSYEQYF. For the CDR3, the DNA is TGTGCCAGCAGCCGCAACAGGGGCCCAACTAGCTACGAGCAGTACTTC.

The CDR3 nucleotides are TGTGCCAGCTCTAGACAAATGTCCCACGAGCAGTACTTC. This translates into CASSRQMSHEQYF. The chain couples TRBV7-9 to TRBJ2-7; D is undetermined. V was shortened by 8 bases and J by 5 bases, with 16 bases between the two germline ends. Germline CDR1 reads SEHNR; CDR2 reads FQNEAQ (reference sequence). This CDR3 contains 13 residues.

The chain has TRBV18 and TRBJ2-5; the D is unclear. Looked up from germline, CDR1 is KGHSH and CDR2 is LQKENI. The CDR3 runs to 14 residues. V lost 3 bases, J lost 3 bases, and 11 bases lay in between. CDR3: CASSPVVTKETQYF. As DNA, the CDR3 is TGTGCCAGCTCACCGGTGGTCACAAAAGAGACCCAGTACTTC.

A remark on this clonotype: A read error may account for a junction end that differs from germline. V and J are TRBV7-7 and TRBJ2-3; weak D call: TRBD2 (6 bases). There are 15 residues in the CDR3. Per the germline V gene, CDR1 is SSHAT and CDR2 is FNYEAQ (reference sequence). Here the CDR3 DNA reads TGTGCTAGCAGCTTAGGGGACTCCGCCACAGATACGCAGTATTTT. This encodes CASSLGDSATDTQYF.

J is TRBJ2-7 and V is TRBV6-2 or TRBV6-3, with D perhaps being TRBD1 or TRBD2 (6 bases each). Germline V CDR1 and CDR2: MNHEY, SVGEGT. V lost 7 bases and J 4 bases, leaving 17 bases between the germline ends. The CDR3 is 14 residues long. The CDR3 DNA reads TGTGCCAGCACCTACGGGGGCGTCTTATACGAGCAGTACTTC. Its protein is CASTYGGVLYEQYF.

The chain combines TRBV5-6 with TRBJ1-2, with D perhaps TRBD1 (5 bases). Trimming cost V 0 bases and J 4 bases, with 13 bases left between them. Germline V gene data show CDR1 as SGHDT and CDR2 as YYEEEE. This CDR3 spans 15 amino acids. The CDR3 loop reads CASSLEQEAIYGYTF. Here the CDR3 DNA reads TGTGCCAGCAGCTTGGAACAGGAGGCGATCTATGGCTACACCTTC.

The chain is built from TRBV20-1 and TRBJ2-3; D remains unclear. V was trimmed by 5 bases and J by 5 bases, leaving 11 bases between them. The CDR3 covers 12 residues. Germline CDR1 and CDR2: DFQATT and SNEGSKA (reference sequence). CDR3 sequence reads: CSAATRRDTQYF. The CDR3 DNA reads as TGCAGTGCTGCAACTCGGAGAGATACGCAGTATTTT.

J is TRBJ2-3 and V is TRBV5-1; 8 bases match TRBD2. The CDR3 totals 15 residues. J lost 3 bases, V lost 4 bases, and 7 bases had no gene match. In germline, CDR1 is SGHRS, CDR2 YFSETQ. The CDR3 reads CASSRSIAGTDTQYF. The CDR3 coding sequence is TGCGCCAGCAGCAGATCCATAGCGGGAACAGATACGCAGTATTTT.

At least ten counts were recorded for this clonotype. The chain combines TRBV6-5 with TRBJ1-2, with 7 bases lining up with TRBD1. This CDR3 spans 16 amino acids. CDR1 is MNHEY and CDR2 is SVGAGI in the germline V gene. V gave up 3 bases and J gave up 0 bases; unmatched junction bases: 7. DNA of the CDR3: TGTGCCAGCAGTTATCAGGGGGTGTTATCTAACTATGGCTACACCTTC. As protein: CASSYQGVLSNYGYTF.

This clonotype came up once. The chain couples TRBV2 to TRBJ2-5; D gene ambiguous. Germline CDR1 SNHLY, CDR2 FYNNEI. V lost 0 bases and J lost 11, with 10 bases in between. The CDR3 runs to 12 residues. The CDR3 spells CASSEATYGQYF. Written as DNA, the CDR3 is TGTGCCAGCAGTGAAGCGACCTACGGGCAGTACTTC. The complete variable domain, with remaining parts taken from reference TRBV2 and TRBJ2-5, reads EPEVTQTPSHQVTQMGQEVILRCVPISNHLYFYWYRQILGQKVEFLVSFYNNEISEKSEIFDDQFSVERPDGSNFTLKIRSTKLEDSAMYFCASSEATYGQYFGPGTRLLVL.

This clonotype has just a few counts. The rearrangement joins TRBV20-1 to TRBJ2-3; D gene uncertain. Deletions cut 3 bases from V and 1 base from J, with 8 bases between. The CDR3 runs to 13 residues. Germline loops: CDR1 DFQATT, CDR2 SNEGSKA (reference sequence). CDR3 in DNA: TGCAGTGCTAGGCAGCAGGGCACAGATACGCAGTATTTT. Translated, it gives CSARQQGTDTQYF.

The V and J genes are TRBV7-9 and TRBJ2-5; D might be TRBD1 (5 bases). Deletions cut 5 bases from V and 1 base from J, with 14 bases between. CDR1 and CDR2 from the germline V gene are SEHNR and FQNEAQ (reference sequence). This CDR3 contains 15 residues. The CDR3 protein is CASSRGQSGQETQYF. The CDR3 region has the DNA TGTGCCAGCAGCCGTGGACAATCGGGCCAAGAGACCCAGTACTTC.

This clonotype was counted between two and nine times. The chain has TRBV29-1 and TRBJ2-7; possible D gene TRBD1, 6 bases. V was trimmed by 6 bases and J by 2 bases, leaving 17 bases between them. CDR1 SQVTM and CDR2 ANQGSEA come from the germline V gene. The CDR3 length is 14 residues. The CDR3 here is CSVRRTARAYEQYF. The CDR3 DNA follows: TGCAGCGTGCGGAGGACAGCACGAGCCTACGAGCAGTACTTC.

The chain links TRBV3-1 to TRBJ2-5; 9 bases align to TRBD2. The germline gives CDR1 LGHDT, CDR2 YNNKEL (reference sequence). With 2 bases clipped from V and 5 bases from J, the junction kept 9 bases outside the gene matches. This CDR3 has 16 amino acids. In DNA form, the CDR3 reads TGTGCCAGCAGCCAACAGGGACTAGCCACCCGGGAGACCCAGTACTTC. Protein: CASSQQGLATRETQYF.

This clonotype was detected many times. The chain employs TRBV12-3 or TRBV12-4 and TRBJ2-1; TRBD1 might be the D (6 bases). The CDR3 sequence is 14 residues long. The V and J ends lost 5 bases and 0 bases respectively, with 8 bases between them. The DNA for the CDR3 is TGTGCCAGCAGTCCCAGGGGCTCCTACAATGAGCAGTTCTTC. Protein sequence: CASSPRGSYNEQFF.

This clonotype has a handful of counts. The rearrangement uses TRBV20-1 and TRBJ2-7; 7 nucleotides match TRBD1. This CDR3 is 15 amino acids long. Unmatched junction bases numbered 11, after V lost 6 bases and J lost 0 bases. Germline V gene sequence: CDR1 DFQATT, CDR2 SNEGSKA (reference sequence). This chain's CDR3 is CSATGPGQSSYEQYF. CDR3 bases: TGCAGTGCCACCGGTCCGGGACAGAGCTCCTACGAGCAGTACTTC.

The V and J genes are TRBV20-1 and TRBJ2-5; possibly TRBD1 or TRBD2 for D (5 bases each). The CDR3 consists of 14 residues. The V gene's germline CDR1 is DFQATT and CDR2 SNEGSKA (reference sequence). Trimming stripped 6 bases from V and 2 bases from J, with 16 bases between. CDR3 amino acids: CSARPRGGQETQYF. In DNA, the CDR3 is TGCAGTGCGCGCCCCCGGGGCGGACAAGAGACCCAGTACTTC.

The rearrangement uses TRBV2 and TRBJ2-1; 7 bases match TRBD2. The CDR3 has 16 amino acids. CDR1 and CDR2 (germline): SNHLY, FYNNEI. The V gene end was trimmed by 2 bases and the J gene end by 3 bases; junction bases not matched to a gene: 7. The CDR3 DNA sequence: TGTGCCAGCAGTGAATTAACGGGGAGGGGCTACAATGAGCAGTTCTTC. Protein product: CASSELTGRGYNEQFF.

The chain employs TRBV6-6 and TRBJ2-1; D possibly corresponds to TRBD2 (5 bases). The CDR3 runs to 17 residues. The germline CDR1 and CDR2 sequences are MNHNY and SVGAGI (reference sequence). Trimming took 2 bases from V and 6 from J, leaving 20 bases between them. In DNA, the CDR3 is TGTGCCAGCAGTTACAGTCCCACTAGGCTCGGATTCAATGAGCAGTTCTTC. It yields the protein CASSYSPTRLGFNEQFF.

Ten or more counts support this clonotype. This chain joins TRBV7-2 and TRBJ2-5; D unresolved. V was pared by 1 base and J by 0 bases, with 9 bases between. Germline-derived CDR1 and CDR2 are SGHTA and FQGNSA. CDR3 length equals 15 residues. The DNA for the CDR3 is TGTGCCAGCAGCTTAGTTGGCTTTTACCAAGAGACCCAGTACTTC. Translated: CASSLVGFYQETQYF.